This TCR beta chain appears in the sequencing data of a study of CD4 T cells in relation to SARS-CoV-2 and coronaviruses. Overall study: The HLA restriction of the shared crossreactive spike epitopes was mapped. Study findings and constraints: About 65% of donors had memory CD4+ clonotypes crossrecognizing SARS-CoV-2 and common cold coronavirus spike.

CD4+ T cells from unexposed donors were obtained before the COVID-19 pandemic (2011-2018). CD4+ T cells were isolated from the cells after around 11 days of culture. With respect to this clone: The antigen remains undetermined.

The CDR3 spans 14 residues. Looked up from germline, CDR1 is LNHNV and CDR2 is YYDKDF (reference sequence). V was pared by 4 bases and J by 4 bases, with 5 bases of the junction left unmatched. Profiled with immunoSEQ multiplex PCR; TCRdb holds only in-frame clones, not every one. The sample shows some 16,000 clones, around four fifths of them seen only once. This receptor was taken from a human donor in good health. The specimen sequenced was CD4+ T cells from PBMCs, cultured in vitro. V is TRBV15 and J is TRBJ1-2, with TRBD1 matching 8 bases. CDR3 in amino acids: CATSNGQGFYGYTF. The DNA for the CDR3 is TGTGCCACCAGCAACGGACAGGGTTTCTATGGCTACACCTTC.